These T cell receptor beta chains were read from a single sample in a study of response to subunit inactivated influenza vaccine. One entry per CDR3 protein, called by TCRdb with MiXCR from the RT-PCR reads. Found here are 450,000 to 600,000 distinct CDR3 sequences, roughly 7.9% of them singletons; the top ten hold around 13%. Sequencing used PBMCs from blood, obtained less than 30 months after vaccination. The receptors shown here come from a man between 50 and 75 years old who received an inactivated influenza vaccine. The CDR3 runs from the conserved cysteine through the conserved F or W. D genes are given only for firm matches. Not every row has a clone size; where given, it reads once, few, many or a size class.

d_gene: -
j_gene: TRBJ2-5
abundance: many
v_gene: TRBV5-1
CDR3aa: CASSPGSWGQETQYF
CDR3nt: TGCGCCAGCAGCCCAGGATCCTGGGGGCAAGAGACCCAGTACTTC

d_gene: TRBD2
j_gene: TRBJ2-1
abundance: few
v_gene: TRBV20-1
CDR3aa: CSAISGGSDEQFF
CDR3nt: TGCAGTGCTATTTCGGGGGGAAGTGATGAGCAGTTCTTC

d_gene: -
j_gene: TRBJ1-1
abundance: few
v_gene: TRBV29-1
CDR3aa: CSVGFGGTEAFF
CDR3nt: TGCAGCGTTGGTTTCGGGGGTACTGAAGCTTTCTTT

d_gene: -
j_gene: TRBJ2-1
abundance: many
v_gene: TRBV10-3
CDR3aa: CAISVVNEQFF
CDR3nt: TGTGCCATCAGTGTCGTAAATGAGCAGTTCTTC

d_gene: -
j_gene: TRBJ2-7
abundance: many
v_gene: TRBV28
CDR3aa: CASLFRGSYEQYF
CDR3nt: TGTGCCAGCCTTTTCCGGGGATCCTACGAGCAGTACTTC

d_gene: TRBD1
j_gene: TRBJ1-1
abundance: -
v_gene: TRBV15
CDR3aa: CATSRDWTGANTEAFF
CDR3nt: TGTGCCACCAGCAGAGATTGGACAGGGGCGAACACTGAAGCTTTCTTT

d_gene: -
j_gene: TRBJ2-1
abundance: few
v_gene: TRBV11-2
CDR3aa: CASSSWPSGSYNEQFF
CDR3nt: TGTGCCAGCAGCTCATGGCCTAGTGGGTCATACAATGAGCAGTTCTTC

d_gene: -
j_gene: TRBJ2-3
abundance: -
v_gene: TRBV29-1
CDR3aa: CSVEEPLTDTQYF
CDR3nt: TGCAGCGTTGAAGAGCCGCTAACAGATACGCAGTATTTT

d_gene: TRBD1
j_gene: TRBJ1-5
abundance: -
v_gene: TRBV20-1
CDR3aa: CSARVQGAYSYQPQHF
CDR3nt: TGCAGTGCTAGAGTACAGGGGGCATATAGCTATCAGCCCCAGCATTTT

d_gene: -
j_gene: TRBJ2-7
abundance: many
v_gene: TRBV3-1
CDR3aa: CASSQSGVYEQYF
CDR3nt: TGTGCCAGCAGCCAATCCGGGGTCTACGAGCAGTACTTC

d_gene: TRBD1
j_gene: TRBJ2-2
abundance: many
v_gene: TRBV12-3/TRBV12-4
CDR3aa: CASRPTAGGNTGELFF
CDR3nt: TGTGCCAGCAGGCCAACAGCAGGGGGGAACACCGGGGAGCTGTTTTTT

d_gene: -
j_gene: TRBJ2-3
abundance: -
v_gene: TRBV2
CDR3aa: CASSEARGGPSTDTQYF
CDR3nt: TGTGCCAGCAGTGAAGCCCGGGGCGGGCCCAGCACAGATACGCAGTATTTT

d_gene: TRBD2
j_gene: TRBJ2-3
abundance: few
v_gene: TRBV12-3/TRBV12-4
CDR3aa: CASSTSGRRTDTQYF
CDR3nt: TGTGCCAGCAGTACTAGCGGGAGAAGGACAGATACGCAGTATTTT

d_gene: -
j_gene: TRBJ2-2
abundance: -
v_gene: TRBV18
CDR3aa: CASSPSTLYTGELFF
CDR3nt: TGTGCCAGCTCACCCTCCACCCTATACACCGGGGAGCTGTTTTTT

d_gene: -
j_gene: TRBJ2-7
abundance: few
v_gene: TRBV18
CDR3aa: CASSPQSHYEQYF
CDR3nt: TGTGCCAGCTCACCCCAGAGCCACTACGAGCAGTACTTC

d_gene: -
j_gene: TRBJ1-5
abundance: few
v_gene: TRBV6-1
CDR3aa: CASSHISGGGRSNQPQHF
CDR3nt: TGTGCCAGCAGCCATATATCAGGTGGGGGTCGAAGCAATCAGCCCCAGCATTTT

d_gene: -
j_gene: TRBJ2-1
abundance: few
v_gene: TRBV3-1
CDR3aa: CASSHGDRNEQFF
CDR3nt: TGTGCCAGCAGCCACGGCGATAGGAATGAGCAGTTCTTC

d_gene: TRBD2
j_gene: TRBJ2-1
abundance: -
v_gene: TRBV7-3
CDR3aa: CASSLSWTSGFNEQFF
CDR3nt: TGTGCCAGCAGCCTATCCTGGACTAGCGGGTTCAATGAGCAGTTCTTC

d_gene: -
j_gene: TRBJ2-1
abundance: many
v_gene: TRBV12-3/TRBV12-4
CDR3aa: CASRRGASGDNEQFF
CDR3nt: TGTGCCAGCAGGAGGGGGGCTAGCGGTGACAATGAGCAGTTCTTC

d_gene: TRBD2
j_gene: TRBJ2-3
abundance: few
v_gene: TRBV7-3
CDR3aa: CASSNSGRYTDTQYF
CDR3nt: TGTGCCAGCAGCAACAGCGGGAGGTATACAGATACGCAGTATTTT

d_gene: -
j_gene: TRBJ2-6
abundance: -
v_gene: TRBV5-4
CDR3aa: CASSWGRGANVLTF
CDR3nt: TGTGCCAGCAGCTGGGGGCGCGGGGCCAACGTCCTGACTTTC

d_gene: -
j_gene: TRBJ2-7
abundance: few
v_gene: TRBV12-3/TRBV12-4
CDR3aa: CASSLGTALTYEQYF
CDR3nt: TGTGCCAGCAGTTTAGGGACAGCCCTGACCTACGAGCAGTACTTC

d_gene: TRBD1
j_gene: TRBJ1-3
abundance: few
v_gene: TRBV7-8
CDR3aa: CASSFDRGSGNTIYF
CDR3nt: TGTGCCAGCAGCTTTGACAGGGGTTCAGGAAACACCATATATTTT

d_gene: -
j_gene: TRBJ1-4
abundance: -
v_gene: TRBV20-1
CDR3aa: CSAKGGSGEKLFF
CDR3nt: TGCAGTGCTAAAGGCGGATCTGGTGAAAAACTGTTTTTT

d_gene: -
j_gene: TRBJ2-1
abundance: many
v_gene: TRBV6-1
CDR3aa: CASRLDSYNEQFF
CDR3nt: TGTGCCAGCAGGCTGGACTCTTACAATGAGCAGTTCTTC

d_gene: -
j_gene: TRBJ2-1
abundance: -
v_gene: TRBV12-3/TRBV12-4
CDR3aa: CASSLITSEEQFF
CDR3nt: TGTGCCAGCAGTTTAATTACTTCTGAGGAGCAGTTCTTC

d_gene: -
j_gene: TRBJ2-1
abundance: -
v_gene: TRBV7-6
CDR3aa: CASSLRGTMNEQFF
CDR3nt: TGTGCCAGCAGCTTACGGGGAACCATGAATGAGCAGTTCTTC

d_gene: -
j_gene: TRBJ1-5
abundance: many
v_gene: TRBV10-3
CDR3aa: CAISEAQGNQPQHF
CDR3nt: TGTGCCATCAGTGAGGCCCAGGGGAATCAGCCCCAGCATTTT

d_gene: -
j_gene: TRBJ2-7
abundance: few
v_gene: TRBV10-3
CDR3aa: CATALGQSYEQYF
CDR3nt: TGTGCCACCGCCTTAGGACAGTCCTACGAGCAGTACTTC

d_gene: TRBD2
j_gene: TRBJ2-5
abundance: -
v_gene: TRBV12-3/TRBV12-4
CDR3aa: CASSHASRGGRETQYF
CDR3nt: TGTGCCAGCAGTCATGCATCCCGGGGGGGCAGGGAGACCCAGTACTTC

d_gene: -
j_gene: TRBJ2-2
abundance: few
v_gene: TRBV4-3
CDR3aa: CASSQERTWAGELFF
CDR3nt: TGCGCCAGCAGCCAAGAGAGGACTTGGGCCGGGGAGCTGTTTTTT

d_gene: -
j_gene: TRBJ2-3
abundance: few
v_gene: TRBV7-8
CDR3aa: CASSFSDSSTDTQYF
CDR3nt: TGTGCCAGCAGCTTTAGCGACTCTAGCACAGATACGCAGTATTTT

d_gene: -
j_gene: TRBJ1-5
abundance: few
v_gene: TRBV12-3/TRBV12-4
CDR3aa: CASSFEGFLQPQHF
CDR3nt: TGTGCCAGCAGTTTCGAAGGGTTTTTACAGCCCCAGCATTTT

d_gene: TRBD2
j_gene: TRBJ2-2
abundance: -
v_gene: TRBV28
CDR3aa: CASTLAGANTGELFF
CDR3nt: TGTGCCAGCACCTTAGCGGGGGCGAACACCGGGGAGCTGTTTTTT

d_gene: TRBD1
j_gene: TRBJ2-3
abundance: few
v_gene: TRBV6-5
CDR3aa: CASSYSAGGWLDTQYF
CDR3nt: TGTGCCAGCAGTTACTCGGCAGGGGGCTGGTTAGATACGCAGTATTTT

d_gene: -
j_gene: TRBJ2-1
abundance: -
v_gene: TRBV20-1
CDR3aa: CSAVSGWDEQFF
CDR3nt: TGCAGTGCTGTCTCCGGGTGGGATGAGCAGTTCTTC

d_gene: -
j_gene: TRBJ1-4
abundance: few
v_gene: TRBV9
CDR3aa: CASSGSQGEKLFF
CDR3nt: TGTGCCAGCAGCGGTTCACAGGGTGAAAAACTGTTTTTT

d_gene: TRBD2
j_gene: TRBJ2-1
abundance: -
v_gene: TRBV28
CDR3aa: CASSFGTSGRIFSNEQFF
CDR3nt: TGTGCCAGCAGTTTCGGGACTAGCGGGAGGATCTTCAGCAATGAGCAGTTCTTC

d_gene: -
j_gene: TRBJ1-2
abundance: few
v_gene: TRBV7-8
CDR3aa: CASSLSRGGYGYTF
CDR3nt: TGTGCCAGCAGCTTATCCAGGGGTGGATATGGCTACACCTTC

d_gene: -
j_gene: TRBJ1-1
abundance: many
v_gene: TRBV12-3/TRBV12-4
CDR3aa: CASSFWGTEAFF
CDR3nt: TGTGCCAGCAGTTTTTGGGGCACTGAAGCTTTCTTT

d_gene: TRBD2
j_gene: TRBJ2-1
abundance: -
v_gene: TRBV5-1
CDR3aa: CASKVGGRVDEQFF
CDR3nt: TGCGCCAGCAAGGTCGGCGGGAGGGTCGATGAGCAGTTCTTC

d_gene: -
j_gene: TRBJ1-6
abundance: -
v_gene: TRBV6-5
CDR3aa: CASSYGRSSYNSPLHF
CDR3nt: TGTGCCAGCAGCTACGGACGGAGCTCCTATAATTCACCCCTCCACTTT

d_gene: -
j_gene: TRBJ1-1
abundance: few
v_gene: TRBV11-1
CDR3aa: CASTSQAGRTEAFF
CDR3nt: TGTGCCTCAACCAGCCAAGCAGGGCGGACTGAAGCTTTCTTT

d_gene: -
j_gene: TRBJ1-2
abundance: few
v_gene: TRBV6-6
CDR3aa: CASSWAQHDGYTF
CDR3nt: TGTGCCAGCAGTTGGGCGCAACATGATGGCTACACCTTC

d_gene: -
j_gene: TRBJ2-2
abundance: -
v_gene: TRBV6-1
CDR3aa: CAASRGTNTGELFF
CDR3nt: TGTGCCGCCAGTAGGGGAACGAACACCGGGGAGCTGTTTTTT

d_gene: TRBD2
j_gene: TRBJ2-3
abundance: many
v_gene: TRBV4-3
CDR3aa: CASSQVHGLAGGDTQYF
CDR3nt: TGCGCCAGCAGCCAAGTACATGGACTAGCGGGAGGAGATACGCAGTATTTT

d_gene: -
j_gene: TRBJ2-7
abundance: -
v_gene: TRBV9
CDR3aa: CASSVTVGSAAHEQYF
CDR3nt: TGTGCCAGCAGCGTAACAGTGGGTAGTGCTGCCCACGAGCAGTACTTC

d_gene: TRBD2
j_gene: TRBJ2-1
abundance: -
v_gene: TRBV6-1
CDR3aa: CASSPAGGRLSEQFF
CDR3nt: TGTGCCAGCAGTCCAGCGGGGGGGCGGCTTAGTGAGCAGTTCTTC

d_gene: -
j_gene: TRBJ2-7
abundance: once
v_gene: TRBV10-1
CDR3aa: CASSQSPGTPAREQYF
CDR3nt: TGCGCCAGCAGTCAATCCCCCGGGACACCGGCCAGGGAGCAGTACTTC

d_gene: -
j_gene: TRBJ2-2
abundance: few
v_gene: TRBV7-9
CDR3aa: CASTLETRASGELFF
CDR3nt: TGTGCCAGCACTTTGGAGACCAGGGCAAGCGGGGAGCTGTTTTTT

d_gene: -
j_gene: TRBJ2-7
abundance: few
v_gene: TRBV6-2/TRBV6-3
CDR3aa: CASTPLGKTYEQYF
CDR3nt: TGTGCCAGCACCCCCCTAGGGAAAACCTACGAGCAGTACTTC

d_gene: TRBD2
j_gene: TRBJ2-3
abundance: -
v_gene: TRBV7-2
CDR3aa: CASSSFPGLALDTQYF
CDR3nt: TGTGCCAGCAGCTCCTTCCCGGGACTAGCGTTAGATACGCAGTATTTT

d_gene: -
j_gene: TRBJ2-4
abundance: many
v_gene: TRBV6-2/TRBV6-3
CDR3aa: CASSNPPIGRNIQYF
CDR3nt: TGTGCCAGCAGTAACCCCCCCATTGGGAGAAACATTCAGTACTTC

d_gene: -
j_gene: TRBJ1-2
abundance: few
v_gene: TRBV5-1
CDR3aa: CASRKEGSGYTF
CDR3nt: TGCGCCAGCAGGAAGGAGGGGTCTGGCTACACCTTC

d_gene: -
j_gene: TRBJ2-7
abundance: many
v_gene: TRBV6-6
CDR3aa: CASSETINYEQYF
CDR3nt: TGTGCCAGCAGTGAGACTATAAACTACGAGCAGTACTTC